Given below is one T cell receptor beta chain in context. Source study methods: Amplification of reference gene primers was used by the study to estimate nucleated cell counts. Method: immunoSEQ multiplex PCR; TCRdb's copy keeps in-frame clones and lacks some. The DNA was the basis for D and trimming; V, J and clone size are from that table. The repertoire holds roughly 78,000 clones, with 75% to 90% as singletons. These data originate in a study of blood T cell repertoires in COVID-19. Study overall: Some COVID-19 samples were acute and others convalescent; all came from the United States, Italy and Spain. PBMCs, B-cell-depleted T cells, or T cells provided the cDNA or gDNA that made up the material.

The CDR3 is 17 amino acids. Trimming took 5 bases from V and 4 from J; bases not matched to a gene: 14. The genes are TRBV23-1 and TRBJ2-1, with 7 bases fitting TRBD2. TRBV23-1 is recorded as an ORF, its role being uncertain. The sequenced sample consisted of peripheral blood. The TCR originated in a man in his fifties or sixties with acute or convalescent COVID-19. CDR3 residues: CASSSLGRAGIYNEQFF. CDR3 coding DNA: TGCGCCAGCAGTTCCCTAGGTAGAGCGGGGATATACAATGAGCAGTTCTTC.